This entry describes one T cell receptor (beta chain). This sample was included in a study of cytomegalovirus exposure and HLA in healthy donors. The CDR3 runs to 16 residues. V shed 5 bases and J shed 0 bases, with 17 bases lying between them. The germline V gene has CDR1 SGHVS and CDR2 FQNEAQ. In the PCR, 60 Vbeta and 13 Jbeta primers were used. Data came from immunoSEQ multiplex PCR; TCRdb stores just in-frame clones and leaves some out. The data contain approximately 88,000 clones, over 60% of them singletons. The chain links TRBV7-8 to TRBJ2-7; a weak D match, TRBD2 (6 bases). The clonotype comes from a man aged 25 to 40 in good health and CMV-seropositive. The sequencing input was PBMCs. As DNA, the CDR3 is TGTGCCAGCAGCCCAGAACGACGGGGGAGCTCCTACGAGCAGTACTTC. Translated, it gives CASSPERRGSSYEQYF.